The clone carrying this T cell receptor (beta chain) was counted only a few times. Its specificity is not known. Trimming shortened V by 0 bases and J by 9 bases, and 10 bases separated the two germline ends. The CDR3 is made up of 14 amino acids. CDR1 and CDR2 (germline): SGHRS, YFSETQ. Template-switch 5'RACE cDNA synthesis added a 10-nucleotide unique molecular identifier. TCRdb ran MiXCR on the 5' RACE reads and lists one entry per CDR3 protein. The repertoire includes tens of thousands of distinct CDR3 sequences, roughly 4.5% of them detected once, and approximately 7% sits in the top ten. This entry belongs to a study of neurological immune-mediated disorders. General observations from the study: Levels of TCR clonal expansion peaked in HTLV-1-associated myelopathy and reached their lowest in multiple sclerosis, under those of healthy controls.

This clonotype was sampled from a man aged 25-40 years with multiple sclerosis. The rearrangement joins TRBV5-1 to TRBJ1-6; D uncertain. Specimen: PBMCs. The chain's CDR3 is CASSLEWELSPLHF. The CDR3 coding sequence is TGCGCCAGCAGCTTGGAATGGGAACTTTCACCCCTCCACTTT.